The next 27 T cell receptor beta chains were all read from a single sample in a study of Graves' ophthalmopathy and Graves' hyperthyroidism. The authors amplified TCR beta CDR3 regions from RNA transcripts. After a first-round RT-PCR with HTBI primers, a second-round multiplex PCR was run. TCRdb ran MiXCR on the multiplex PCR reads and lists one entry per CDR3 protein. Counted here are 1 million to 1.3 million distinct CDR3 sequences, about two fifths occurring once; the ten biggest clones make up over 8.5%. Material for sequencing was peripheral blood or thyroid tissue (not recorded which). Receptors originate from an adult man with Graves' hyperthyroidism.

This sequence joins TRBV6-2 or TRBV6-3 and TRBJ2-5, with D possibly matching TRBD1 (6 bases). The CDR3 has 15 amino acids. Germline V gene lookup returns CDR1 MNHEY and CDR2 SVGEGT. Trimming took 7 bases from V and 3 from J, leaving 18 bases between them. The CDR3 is CASNGRDTREETQYF. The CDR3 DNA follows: TGTGCCAGCAACGGCCGGGACACTAGGGAAGAGACCCAGTACTTC.

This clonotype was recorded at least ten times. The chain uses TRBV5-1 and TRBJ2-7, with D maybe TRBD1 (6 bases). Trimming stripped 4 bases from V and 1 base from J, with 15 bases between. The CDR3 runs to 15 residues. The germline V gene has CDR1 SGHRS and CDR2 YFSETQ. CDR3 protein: CASSTTGSVSYEQYF. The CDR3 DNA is TGCGCCAGCAGCACAACAGGGTCCGTATCCTACGAGCAGTACTTC.

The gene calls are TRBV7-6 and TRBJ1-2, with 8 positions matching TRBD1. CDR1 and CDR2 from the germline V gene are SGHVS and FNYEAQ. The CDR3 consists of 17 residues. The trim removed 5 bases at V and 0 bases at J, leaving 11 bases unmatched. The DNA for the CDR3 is TGTGCCAGCAGCCCCAGGGGGCAATCTACGGCTAACTATGGCTACACCTTC. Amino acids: CASSPRGQSTANYGYTF.

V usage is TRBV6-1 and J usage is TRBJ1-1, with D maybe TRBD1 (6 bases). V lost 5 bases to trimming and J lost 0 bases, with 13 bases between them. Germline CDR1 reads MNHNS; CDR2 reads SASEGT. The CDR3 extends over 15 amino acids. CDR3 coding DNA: TGTGCCAGCAGTTCCCAGGGGCGCTTGAACACTGAAGCTTTCTTT. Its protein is CASSSQGRLNTEAFF.

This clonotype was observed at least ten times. Here the CDR3 reads CASEEAGGPPGELFF. The CDR3 DNA is TGTGCCAGCGAAGAAGCGGGAGGGCCTCCCGGGGAGCTGTTTTTT. This rearrangement joins TRBV2 to TRBJ2-2; 10 bases fit TRBD2. This CDR3 has 15 amino acids. V gave up 8 bases and J gave up 6 bases; unmatched junction bases: 9. Germline V gives CDR1 SNHLY, CDR2 FYNNEI.

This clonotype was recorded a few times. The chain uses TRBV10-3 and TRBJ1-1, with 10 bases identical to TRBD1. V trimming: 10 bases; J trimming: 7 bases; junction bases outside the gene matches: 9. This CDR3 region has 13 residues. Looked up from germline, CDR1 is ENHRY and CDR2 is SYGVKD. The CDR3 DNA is TGTGCCAGCAGCGGACAGGGGGGAGGTGAAGCTTTCTTT. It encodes CASSGQGGGEAFF.

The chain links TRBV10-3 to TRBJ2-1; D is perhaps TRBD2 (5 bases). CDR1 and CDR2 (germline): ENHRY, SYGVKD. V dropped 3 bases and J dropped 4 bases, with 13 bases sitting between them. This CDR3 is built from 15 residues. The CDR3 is CAISDKGEGYNEQFF. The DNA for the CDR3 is TGTGCCATCAGTGATAAGGGAGAAGGGTACAATGAGCAGTTCTTC.

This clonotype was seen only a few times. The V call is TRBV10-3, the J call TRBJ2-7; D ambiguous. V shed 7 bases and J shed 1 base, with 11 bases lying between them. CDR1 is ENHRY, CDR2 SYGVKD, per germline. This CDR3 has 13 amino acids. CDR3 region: CAIKEHQSYEQYF. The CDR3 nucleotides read TGTGCCATCAAGGAACACCAGTCCTACGAGCAGTACTTC.

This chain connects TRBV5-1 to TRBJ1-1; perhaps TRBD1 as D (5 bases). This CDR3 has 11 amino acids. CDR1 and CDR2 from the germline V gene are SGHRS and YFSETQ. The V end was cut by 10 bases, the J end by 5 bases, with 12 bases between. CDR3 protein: CAHGQGTEAFF. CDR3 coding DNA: TGCGCCCATGGGCAGGGAACTGAAGCTTTCTTT.

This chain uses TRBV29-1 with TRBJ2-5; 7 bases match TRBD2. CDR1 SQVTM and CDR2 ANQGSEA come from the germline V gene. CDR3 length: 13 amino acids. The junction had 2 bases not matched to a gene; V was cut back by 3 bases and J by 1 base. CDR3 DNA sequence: TGCAGCGTTGAGTGGACTAGCCAAGAGACCCAGTACTTC. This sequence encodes CSVEWTSQETQYF.

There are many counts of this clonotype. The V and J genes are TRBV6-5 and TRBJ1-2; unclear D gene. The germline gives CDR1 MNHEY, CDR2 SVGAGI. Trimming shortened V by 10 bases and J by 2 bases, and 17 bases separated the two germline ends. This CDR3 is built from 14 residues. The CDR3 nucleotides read TGTGCCACCATAGGACCTTCTCTGAACTATGGCTACACCTTC. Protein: CATIGPSLNYGYTF.

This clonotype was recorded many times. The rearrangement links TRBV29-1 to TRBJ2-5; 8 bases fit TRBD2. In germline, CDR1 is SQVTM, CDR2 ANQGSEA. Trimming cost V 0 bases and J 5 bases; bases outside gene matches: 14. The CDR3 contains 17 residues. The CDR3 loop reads CSVEDLGGTRKQETQYF. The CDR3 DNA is TGCAGCGTTGAAGATCTTGGGGGGACTAGAAAGCAGGAGACCCAGTACTTC.

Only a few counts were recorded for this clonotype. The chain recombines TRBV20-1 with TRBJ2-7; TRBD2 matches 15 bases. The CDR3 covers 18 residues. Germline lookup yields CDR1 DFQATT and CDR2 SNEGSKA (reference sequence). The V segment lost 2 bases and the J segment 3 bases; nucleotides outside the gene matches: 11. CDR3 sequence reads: CSARKGLAGGTQNYEQYF. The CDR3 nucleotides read TGCAGTGCTAGAAAGGGACTAGCGGGAGGAACCCAAAACTACGAGCAGTACTTC.

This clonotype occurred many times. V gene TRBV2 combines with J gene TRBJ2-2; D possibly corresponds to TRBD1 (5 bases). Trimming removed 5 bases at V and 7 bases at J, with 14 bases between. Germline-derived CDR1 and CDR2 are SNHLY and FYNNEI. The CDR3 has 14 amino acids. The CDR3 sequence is CASSNRQLHGELFF. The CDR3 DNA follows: TGTGCCAGCAGTAACAGGCAACTGCACGGGGAGCTGTTTTTT.

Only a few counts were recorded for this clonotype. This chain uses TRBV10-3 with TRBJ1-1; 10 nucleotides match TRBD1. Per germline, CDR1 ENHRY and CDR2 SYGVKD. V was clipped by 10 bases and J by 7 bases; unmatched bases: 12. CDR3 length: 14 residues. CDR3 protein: CASSPGTGAVEAFF. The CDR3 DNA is TGTGCCAGCAGCCCCGGGACAGGGGCCGTTGAAGCTTTCTTT.

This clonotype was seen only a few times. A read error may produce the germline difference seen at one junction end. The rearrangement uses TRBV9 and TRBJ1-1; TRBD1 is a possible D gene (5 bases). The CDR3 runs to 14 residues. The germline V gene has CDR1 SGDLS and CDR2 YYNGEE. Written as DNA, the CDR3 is TGTGCCAGCAGCGTAGAAGGGACGAACGCTGAAGCTTTCTTT. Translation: CASSVEGTNAEAFF.

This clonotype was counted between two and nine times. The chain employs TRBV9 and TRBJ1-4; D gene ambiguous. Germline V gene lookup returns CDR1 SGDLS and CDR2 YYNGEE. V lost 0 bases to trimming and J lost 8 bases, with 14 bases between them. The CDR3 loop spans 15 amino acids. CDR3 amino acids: CASSVEPGENEKLFF. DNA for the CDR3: TGTGCCAGCAGCGTAGAGCCCGGAGAAAACGAAAAACTGTTTTTT. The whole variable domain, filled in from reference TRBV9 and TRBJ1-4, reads DSGVTQTPKHLITATGQRVTLRCSPRSGDLSVYWYQQSLDQGLQFLIQYYNGEERAKGNILERFSAQQFPDLHSELNLSSLELGDSALYFCASSVEPGENEKLFFGSGTQLSVL.

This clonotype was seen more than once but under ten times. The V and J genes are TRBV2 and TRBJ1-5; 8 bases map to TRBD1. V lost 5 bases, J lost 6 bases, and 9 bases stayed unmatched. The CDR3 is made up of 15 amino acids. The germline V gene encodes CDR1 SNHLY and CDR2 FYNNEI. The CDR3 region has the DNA TGTGCCAGCAGTAAGGACAGGGTCGGGGGTCAGCCCCAGCATTTT. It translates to CASSKDRVGGQPQHF.

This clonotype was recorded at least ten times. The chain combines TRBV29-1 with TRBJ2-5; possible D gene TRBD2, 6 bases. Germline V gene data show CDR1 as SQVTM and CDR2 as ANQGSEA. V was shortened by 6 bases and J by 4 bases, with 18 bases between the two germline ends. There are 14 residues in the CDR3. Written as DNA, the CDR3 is TGCAGCGTCGAGGGACTGTTGAGGGGAGAGACCCAGTACTTC. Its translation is CSVEGLLRGETQYF.

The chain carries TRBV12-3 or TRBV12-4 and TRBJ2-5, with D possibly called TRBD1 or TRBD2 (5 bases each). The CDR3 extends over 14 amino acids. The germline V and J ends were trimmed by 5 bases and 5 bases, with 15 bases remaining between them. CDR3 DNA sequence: TGTGCCAGCAGTCAACTCGAGGGGTTGGAGACCCAGTACTTC. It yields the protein CASSQLEGLETQYF.

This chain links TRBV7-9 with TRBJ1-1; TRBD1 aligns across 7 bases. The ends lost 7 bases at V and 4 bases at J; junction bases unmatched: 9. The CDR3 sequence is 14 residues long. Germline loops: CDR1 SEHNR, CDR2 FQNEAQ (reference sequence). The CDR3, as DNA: TGTGCCAGCACCAGACAGGGTCGGGCCACTGAAGCTTTCTTT. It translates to CASTRQGRATEAFF.

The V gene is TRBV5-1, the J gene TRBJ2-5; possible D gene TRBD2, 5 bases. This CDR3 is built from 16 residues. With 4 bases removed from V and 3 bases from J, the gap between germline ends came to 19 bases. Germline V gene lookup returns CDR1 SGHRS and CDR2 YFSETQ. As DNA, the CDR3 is TGCGCCAGCAGCGAAGGGATTTCGAGGGCCGAAGAGACCCAGTACTTC. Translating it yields CASSEGISRAEETQYF.

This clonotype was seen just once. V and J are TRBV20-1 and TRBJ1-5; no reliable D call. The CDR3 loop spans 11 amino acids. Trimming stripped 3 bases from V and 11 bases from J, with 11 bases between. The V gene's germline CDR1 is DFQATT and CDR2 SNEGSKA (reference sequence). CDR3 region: CSASPVETQHF. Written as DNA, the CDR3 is TGCAGTGCTAGTCCGGTTGAGACCCAGCATTTT.

CDR3 in amino acids: CASTTWGGQNEAFF. The DNA for the CDR3 is TGTGCCAGCACCACTTGGGGCGGGCAAAATGAAGCTTTCTTT. The chain combines TRBV25-1 with TRBJ1-1; tentative D call: TRBD1 (5 bases). Trimming removed 7 bases from V and 7 bases from J, with 19 bases in between. From germline, CDR1 is MGHDK and CDR2 SYGVNS. The CDR3 contains 14 residues.

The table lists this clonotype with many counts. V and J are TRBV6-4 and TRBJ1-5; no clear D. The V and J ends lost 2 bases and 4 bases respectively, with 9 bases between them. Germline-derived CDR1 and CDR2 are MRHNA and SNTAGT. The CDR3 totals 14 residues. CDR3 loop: CASSDEVWNQPQHF. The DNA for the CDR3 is TGTGCCAGCAGTGACGAGGTCTGGAATCAGCCCCAGCATTTT.

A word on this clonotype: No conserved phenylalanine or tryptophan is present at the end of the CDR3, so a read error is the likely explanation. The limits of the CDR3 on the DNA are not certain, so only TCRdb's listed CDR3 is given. Here the CDR3 reads CASSPMGEGSNY. This chain joins TRBV7-9 and TRBJ1-1. The CDR3 is 12 amino acids in total, end residues counted. Per the germline V gene, CDR1 is SEHNR and CDR2 is FQNEAQ (reference sequence).

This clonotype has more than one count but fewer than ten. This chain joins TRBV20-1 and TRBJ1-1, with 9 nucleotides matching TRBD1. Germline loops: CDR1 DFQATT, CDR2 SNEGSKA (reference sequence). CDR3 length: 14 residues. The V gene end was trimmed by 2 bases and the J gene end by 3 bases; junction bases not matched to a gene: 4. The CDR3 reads CSARKQGAYTEAFF. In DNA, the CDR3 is TGCAGTGCTAGAAAACAGGGGGCATACACTGAAGCTTTCTTT.